Reported below is one T cell receptor beta chain. The data were obtained in a study of OX40 agonist ivuxolimab in advanced cancers. Study summary: Patients receiving dose escalation had hepatocellular carcinoma, melanoma, renal cell or head and neck cancer.

Libraries were prepared by immunoSEQ multiplex PCR; TCRdb keeps only in-frame clonotypes and omits some of them. The sample contains approximately 120,000 clones, less than 95% of which appear only once. Looked up from germline, CDR1 is SGHNT and CDR2 is YENEEA. The CDR3 loop spans 15 amino acids. With 5 bases removed from V and 2 bases from J, the gap between germline ends came to 12 bases. This chain connects TRBV11-3 to TRBJ2-2, with D uncertain. The TCR was taken from an adult with an advanced solid tumor such as melanoma, head and neck, liver or kidney cancer. Here the sequenced sample was CD4+ or CD8+ T cells sorted from blood, taken in a trial of the OX40 agonist ivuxolimab. CDR3 DNA sequence: TGTGCCAGCAGCCCGAAGGGCGGTAACACCGGGGAGCTGTTTTTT. Its translation is CASSPKGGNTGELFF.